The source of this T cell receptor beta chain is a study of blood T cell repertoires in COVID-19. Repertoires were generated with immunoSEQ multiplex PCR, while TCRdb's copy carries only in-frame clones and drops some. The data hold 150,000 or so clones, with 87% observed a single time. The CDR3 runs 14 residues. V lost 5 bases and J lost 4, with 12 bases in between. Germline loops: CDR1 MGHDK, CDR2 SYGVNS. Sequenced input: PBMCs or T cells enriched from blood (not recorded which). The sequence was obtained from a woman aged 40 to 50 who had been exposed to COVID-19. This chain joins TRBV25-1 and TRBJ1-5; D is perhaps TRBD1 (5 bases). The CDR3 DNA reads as TGTGCCAGCAGTTACAGGAGGGAGAATCAGCCCCAGCATTTT. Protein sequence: CASSYRRENQPQHF.